Listed here is a single TCR beta chain. Its specificity is not known. This specimen comes from a study of graft-versus-host responses after intestinal transplantation. The wider study: Each transplant was multivisceral, liver-intestinal, or isolated intestinal. All of the recipients had induction that used anti-thymocyte globulin, then tacrolimus and steroids for around three years. Study results and caveats: GvH clones were found in recipient marrow; some appeared first in ileum or blood. Early post-transplant HvG declines were associated with peak circulating GvH clone levels.

Only in-frame clones appear in the TCRdb table, and some are missing; sequencing was by immunoSEQ multiplex PCR. The sample contains 90,000 to 150,000 clones, 85% to 95% of which appear only once. The CDR3 loop spans 16 amino acids. This specimen was unstimulated CD8+ T cells sorted from spleen or lymph node cells, taken before intestinal transplant. The receptor's source is a human donor who received an intestinal transplant. J is TRBJ2-5 and V is TRBV21-1; the table calls TRBD2, which could not be checked here. TRBV21-1 is a listed pseudogene. For the CDR3, the DNA is TGTGCCAGCAGCAGCCCCGGACTAAGGTACCAAGAGACCCAGTACTTC. Its protein product is CASSSPGLRYQETQYF.